What follows is one T cell receptor (beta chain) and its context. Sequencing was performed with immunoSEQ multiplex PCR; in TCRdb, only in-frame clones are kept and a portion is missing. The sample consists of around 1.9 million clones, 85% to 95% of them appearing once. The sample is drawn from a study of shared clonotypes between healthy human individuals. Naive CD8 cells, CD45RO-negative and positively selected for CCR7, excluded terminally differentiated effector memory CD45RA+ cells. The sample was naive CD8+ T cells from PBMCs. The sequence came from a man aged 18 to 29 in good health. Some clones in this sample may be carry-over from other donors' samples.

CDR3 DNA: TGTGCCAGCAGCCCCCGGGATAATGCCGGGGAGCTGTTTTTT. Protein product: CASSPRDNAGELFF. The chain carries TRBV11-3 and TRBJ2-2; TRBD2 might be the D (5 bases). The V and J ends lost 5 bases and 6 bases respectively, with 13 bases between them. Germline loops: CDR1 SGHNT, CDR2 YENEEA. The CDR3 has 14 amino acids.